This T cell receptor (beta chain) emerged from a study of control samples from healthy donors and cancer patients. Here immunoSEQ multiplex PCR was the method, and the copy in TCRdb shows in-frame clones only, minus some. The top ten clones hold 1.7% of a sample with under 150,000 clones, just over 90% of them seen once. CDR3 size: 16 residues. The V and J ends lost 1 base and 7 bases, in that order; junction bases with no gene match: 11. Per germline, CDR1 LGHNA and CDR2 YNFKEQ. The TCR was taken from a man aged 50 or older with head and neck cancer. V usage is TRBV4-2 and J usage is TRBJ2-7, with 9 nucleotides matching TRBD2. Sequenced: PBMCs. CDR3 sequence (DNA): TGTGCCAGCAGCCAAGTGGTAGCGGGGGAACCAGGGGAGCAGTACTTC. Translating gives CASSQVVAGEPGEQYF.